The present T cell receptor beta chain was sequenced within a study of cytomegalovirus exposure and HLA in healthy donors. PCR employed 60 Vbeta and 13 Jbeta primers. Assay used: immunoSEQ multiplex PCR; TCRdb lists only in-frame clones, some missing. The table includes 150,000 to 200,000 clones, around 83% detected once. Germline CDR1 reads MGHDK; CDR2 reads SYGVNS. The CDR3 consists of 13 residues. Trimming took 6 bases from V and 6 from J; bases not matched to a gene: 4. Broader study findings: Donors were assumed by presence/absence analyses to have roughly uniform sequencing depth. When analyzed later, the rates of TCR association showed variation by HLA locus, with DRB1 the most and HLA-C the fewest.

Points on this clone: Its antigen is still unknown.

The J gene is TRBJ2-2, the V gene TRBV25-1; 7 bases align to TRBD1. Material: PBMCs. This receptor was taken from a man aged 50-60 years in good health and CMV-seronegative. CDR3 region: CASRGTGAGELFF. DNA for the CDR3: TGTGCCAGCAGAGGAACAGGGGCCGGGGAGCTGTTTTTT.